The clone carrying this TCR beta chain was seen many times. The antigen remains undetermined. The CDR3 has 15 amino acids. Losses at the gene ends were 3 bases for V and 2 bases for J; bases not matched to a gene: 6. Germline V gene lookup returns CDR1 SGHAT and CDR2 FQDESV (reference sequence). TCR beta CDR3 regions were amplified from RNA transcripts. When the TCR CDR3 underwent first-round RT-PCR, the HTBI primer set was used. TCRdb reprocessed the multiplex PCR reads via MiXCR and lists one record per CDR3 protein. The profile shows about 570,000 distinct CDR3 sequences, less than 15% of them singletons. These data come from a study of T cells in Graves' hyperthyroidism and ophthalmopathy. General study findings and limits: Most thyroid clonotypes expanded above 0.001 appeared in blood too.

Not enrolled were patients with uncontrolled infection, other autoimmune disease, pregnancy or lactation. Diagnostic decisions used clinical symptoms, serum thyroxine and TRAb, thyroid ultrasound and orbital computed tomography. Sequenced sample: blood. The rearrangement links TRBV11-1 to TRBJ2-7; 8 bases line up with TRBD2. The TCR was taken from a woman between 40 and 50 years old with Graves' hyperthyroidism. CDR3 bases: TGTGCCAGCAGCTTGCGGGGGGCGGAAACCTACGAGCAGTACTTC. Translation: CASSLRGAETYEQYF.